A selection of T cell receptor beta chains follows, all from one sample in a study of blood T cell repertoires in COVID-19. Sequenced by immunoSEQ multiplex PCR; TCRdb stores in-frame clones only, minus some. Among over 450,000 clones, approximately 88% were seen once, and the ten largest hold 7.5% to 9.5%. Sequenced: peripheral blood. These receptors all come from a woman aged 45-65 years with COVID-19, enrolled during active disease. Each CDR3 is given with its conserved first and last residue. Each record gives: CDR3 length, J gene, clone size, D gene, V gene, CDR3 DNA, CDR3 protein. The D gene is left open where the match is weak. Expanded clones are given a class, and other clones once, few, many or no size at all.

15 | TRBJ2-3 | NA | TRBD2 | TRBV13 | TGTGCCAGCAGCTCCTCCGGCGGGGGGGCGGATACGCAGTATTTT | CASSSSGGGADTQYF
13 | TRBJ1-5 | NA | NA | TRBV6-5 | TGTGCCAGTTCTTACAGGCTAGATCAGCCCCAGCATTTT | CASSYRLDQPQHF
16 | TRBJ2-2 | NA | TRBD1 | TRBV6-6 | TGTGCCAGCAGGGTACAGGGGGCACCTAACACCGGGGAGCTGTTTTTT | CASRVQGAPNTGELFF
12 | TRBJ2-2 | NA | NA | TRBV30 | TGTGCCTGGAGTGTAGCGACCGGGGAGCTGTTTTTT | CAWSVATGELFF
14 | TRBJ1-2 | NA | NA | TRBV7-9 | TGTGCCAGCAGCTTAGGCGGGGGATCTAGTGGCTACACCTTC | CASSLGGGSSGYTF
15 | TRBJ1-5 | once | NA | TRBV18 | TGTGCCAGCTCACCTTCCGGGGGGGACAATCAGCCCCAGCATTTT | CASSPSGGDNQPQHF
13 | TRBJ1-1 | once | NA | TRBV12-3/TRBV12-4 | TGTGCCAGCAGACTACCGGGCGGGAAAGAAGCTTTCTTT | CASRLPGGKEAFF
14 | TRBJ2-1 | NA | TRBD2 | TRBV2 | TGTGCCATACTGGGACTAGCGGGGGTCAATGAGCAGTTCTTC | CAILGLAGVNEQFF
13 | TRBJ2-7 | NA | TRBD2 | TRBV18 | TGTGCCAGCTCACCAGGGACTAGCAACGAGCAGTACTTC | CASSPGTSNEQYF
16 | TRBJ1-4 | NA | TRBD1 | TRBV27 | TGTGCCAGCAGTTCCCGCACAGGGGGGCTTAATGAAAAACTGTTTTTT | CASSSRTGGLNEKLFF